Following are 2 T cell receptor beta chains from one sample sequenced in a study of T cells in Graves' hyperthyroidism and ophthalmopathy. TCR beta CDR3 sequences were amplified from RNA transcripts. The study used the HTBI primer set for a first-round RT-PCR of the TCR CDR3. TCRdb independently ran MiXCR on the multiplex PCR reads; one entry per CDR3 protein. The data contain about 360,000 distinct CDR3 sequences, under 15% of them seen just once; the ten biggest clones take up around a tenth. Sequencing input: blood. The source is a woman between 18 and 29 years old with Graves' hyperthyroidism.

As for this clonotype: Possible read error: a much larger clone is one base away. The V call is TRBV2, the J call TRBJ2-1; the match to TRBD1 covers 8 bases. The germline V gene has CDR1 SNHLY and CDR2 FYNNEI. The junction had 15 bases not matched to a gene; V was cut back by 6 bases and J by 11 bases. This CDR3 region has 15 residues. The DNA of the CDR3 is TGTGCCAGCAGAGACGATATGGACAGGGAAGATAAGCAGTTCTTC. Its translation is CASRDDMDREDKQFF.

This clonotype was seen only a few times. This chain connects TRBV15 to TRBJ1-1; the D is unclear. CDR1 LNHNV and CDR2 YYDKDF come from the germline V gene (reference sequence). The CDR3 runs 13 residues. Deletions cut 1 base from V and 8 bases from J, with 11 bases between. The CDR3 here is CATSRVETGEAFF. In DNA, the CDR3 is TGTGCCACCAGCAGAGTGGAGACCGGAGAAGCTTTCTTT.